This T cell receptor (beta chain) was sequenced during a study of CXCR3-negative and CXCR3-positive naive CD8 T cells. CD45RO-CCR7+CD27+CD95- marked naive CD8+ T cells. Regarding this clonotype: Its antigen remains unidentified.

Study-wide results and caveats: CXCR3-positive naive cells carried more hydrophobic TRB CDR3s than CXCR3-negative ones. The TRBV-TRBJ usage of naive CXCR3-negative and CXCR3-positive cells was similar, but that of memory cells differed. Diversity ran similarly high across both naive subsets but far lower in memory CD8+ cells.

The method, 5' RACE with UMI labels, was used to prepare the TRB cDNA libraries. For each CDR3 protein, TCRdb gives one entry from its re-call of the 5' RACE reads, without DNA. The sample totals about 3,400 distinct CDR3 sequences. Sequencing was carried out using naive CXCR3- CD8+ T cells from blood. Subset of the sample: CD45RO-CCR7+CD27+CD95- naive CD8+ T cells lacking CXCR3 (TNR3-). The sequence derives from a human donor in good health. Some clones in this sample may be carry-over from other donors' samples.

CDR3 region: CASSSHRDREDALYGYTF. V usage is TRBV19 and J usage is TRBJ1-2; TCRdb proposes TRBD1, but this gene call is untestable without DNA. Germline V gene data show CDR1 as LNHDA and CDR2 as SQIVND (reference sequence). This CDR3 comprises 18 residues.